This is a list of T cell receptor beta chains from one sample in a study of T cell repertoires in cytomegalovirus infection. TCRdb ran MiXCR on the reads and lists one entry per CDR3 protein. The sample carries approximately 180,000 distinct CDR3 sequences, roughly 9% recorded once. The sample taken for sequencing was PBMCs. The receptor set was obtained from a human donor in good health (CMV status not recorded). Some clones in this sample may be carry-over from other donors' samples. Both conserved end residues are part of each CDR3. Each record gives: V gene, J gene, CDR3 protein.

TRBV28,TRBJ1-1,CASSSGVKLIEAFF
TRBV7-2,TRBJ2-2,CASSLAGDSRNTGELFF
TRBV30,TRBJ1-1,CAWSVLGTTAFF
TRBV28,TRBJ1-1,CASWTEMNTEAFF
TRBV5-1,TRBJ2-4,CASSLDNGIQYF
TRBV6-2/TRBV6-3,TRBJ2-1,CASSFGGGHNEQFF
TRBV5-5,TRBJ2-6,CASSLIRDSGANVLTF
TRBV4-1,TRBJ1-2,CASSQVPGASNYGYTF
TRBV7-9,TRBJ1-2,CASSKTTGGSNYGYTF
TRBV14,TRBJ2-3,CASSLIAGVSTDTQYF
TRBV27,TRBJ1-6,CASRPRQSPSPLHF
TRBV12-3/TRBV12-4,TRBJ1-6,CASSFTARGNSPLHF
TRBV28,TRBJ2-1,CASTPYRLAGVIGEQFF
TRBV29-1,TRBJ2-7,CSARTSGRAAIHEQYF
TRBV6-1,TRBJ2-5,CASSENPSGTETQYF
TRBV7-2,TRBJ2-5,CASSLLGYNLAGGARETQYF
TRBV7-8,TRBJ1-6,CGSREGLNSPLHF
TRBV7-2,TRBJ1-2,CASSLVWQAGYTF